This TCR beta chain was sequenced in a study of cytomegalovirus exposure and HLA in healthy donors. The germline V gene encodes CDR1 SNHLY and CDR2 FYNNEI. This CDR3 has 15 residues. The V segment lost 3 bases and the J segment 0 bases; nucleotides outside the gene matches: 3. Notes on the study in general: Researchers reported in a later analysis that a missense DCLRE1C variant was tied to TCR beta V- and J-gene trimming. The classifier reportedly diagnosed cytomegalovirus status with high specificity and sensitivity. Association of fewer than 20,000 TCR beta sequences with HLA alleles was found at 0.05 false discovery rate in a later analysis. Some public TCRs appeared in many individuals, while most sequences were rare.

In regard to this clone: The antigen is unknown.

Researchers ran the PCR with 60 Vbeta and 13 Jbeta primers. Generated by immunoSEQ multiplex PCR, the TCRdb table keeps only in-frame clones and is missing some. The sample contains fewer than 200,000 clones, 81% of which appear only once. The source material was PBMCs. J is TRBJ1-2 and V is TRBV2; 8 bases are shared with TRBD1. The clonotype comes from a woman younger than 45 in good health and CMV-seronegative. CDR3 sequence: CASSDPGQANYGYTF. CDR3 DNA: TGTGCCAGCAGTGATCCGGGACAGGCTAACTATGGCTACACCTTC.